This T cell receptor beta chain comes out of a study of blood T cell repertoires in COVID-19. In the study overall: The cDNA or gDNA used as material had been derived from T cells, B-cell-depleted T cells, or PBMCs.

Per the germline V gene, CDR1 is KGHSH and CDR2 is LQKENI. V was clipped by 5 bases and J by 0 bases; unmatched bases: 7. The CDR3 contains 18 residues. TCRdb's table, derived via immunoSEQ multiplex PCR, lists solely in-frame clones and lacks some. The profile shows over 200,000 clones, 75% to 90% of them singletons. This TCR came from a human donor in a cohort sampled during active COVID-19. The chain links TRBV18 to TRBJ2-4; TRBD2 agrees at 13 bases. Sequencing was performed on peripheral blood. The CDR3 region has the DNA TGTGCCAGCTCATCCCGACTAGCGGGGGGAATAGCCAAAAACATTCAGTACTTC. This translates into CASSSRLAGGIAKNIQYF.